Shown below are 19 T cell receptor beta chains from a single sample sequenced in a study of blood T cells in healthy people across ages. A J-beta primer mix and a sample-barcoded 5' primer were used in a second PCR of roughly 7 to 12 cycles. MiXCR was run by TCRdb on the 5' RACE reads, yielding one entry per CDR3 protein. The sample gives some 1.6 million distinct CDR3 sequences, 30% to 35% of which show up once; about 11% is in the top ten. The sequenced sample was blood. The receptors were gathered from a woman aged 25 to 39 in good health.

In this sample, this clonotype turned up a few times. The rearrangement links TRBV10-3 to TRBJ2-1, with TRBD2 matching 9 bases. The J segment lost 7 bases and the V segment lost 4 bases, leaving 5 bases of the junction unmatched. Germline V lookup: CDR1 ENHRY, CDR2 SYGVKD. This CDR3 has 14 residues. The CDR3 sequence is CAISAIAGENEQFF. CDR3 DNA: TGTGCCATCAGTGCGATAGCGGGAGAAAATGAGCAGTTCTTC.

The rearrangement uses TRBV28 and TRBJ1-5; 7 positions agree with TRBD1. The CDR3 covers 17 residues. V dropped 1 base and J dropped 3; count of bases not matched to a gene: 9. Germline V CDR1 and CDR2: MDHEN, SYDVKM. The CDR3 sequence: CASSLSGDSFNNQPQHF. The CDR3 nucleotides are TGTGCCAGCAGTTTATCGGGGGACAGCTTCAACAATCAGCCCCAGCATTTT.

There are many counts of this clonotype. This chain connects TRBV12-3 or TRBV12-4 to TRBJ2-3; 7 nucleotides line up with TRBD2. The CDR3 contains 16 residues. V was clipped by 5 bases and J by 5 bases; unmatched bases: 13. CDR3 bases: TGTGCCAGCAGTCCCTGGGGGGGTATTACGGGAGATACGCAGTATTTT. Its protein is CASSPWGGITGDTQYF.

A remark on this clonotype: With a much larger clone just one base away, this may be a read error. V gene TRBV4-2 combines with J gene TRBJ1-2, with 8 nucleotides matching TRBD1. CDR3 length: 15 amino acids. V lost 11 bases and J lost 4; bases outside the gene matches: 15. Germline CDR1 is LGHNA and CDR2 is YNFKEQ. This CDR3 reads CAGTLARTGTYGYTF. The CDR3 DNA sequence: TGTGCCGGCACCCTGGCCAGGACAGGGACCTATGGCTACACCTTC.

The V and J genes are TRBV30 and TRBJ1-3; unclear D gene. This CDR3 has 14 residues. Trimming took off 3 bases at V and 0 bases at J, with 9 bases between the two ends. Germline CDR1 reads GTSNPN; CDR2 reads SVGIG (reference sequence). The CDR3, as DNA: TGTGCCTGGAGCGAGACCGGCTCTGGAAACACCATATATTTT. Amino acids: CAWSETGSGNTIYF.

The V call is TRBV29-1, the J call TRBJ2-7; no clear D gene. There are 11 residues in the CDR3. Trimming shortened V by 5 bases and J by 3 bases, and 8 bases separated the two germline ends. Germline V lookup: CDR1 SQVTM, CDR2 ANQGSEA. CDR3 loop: CSVKWGYEQYF. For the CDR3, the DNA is TGCAGCGTTAAATGGGGCTACGAGCAGTACTTC.

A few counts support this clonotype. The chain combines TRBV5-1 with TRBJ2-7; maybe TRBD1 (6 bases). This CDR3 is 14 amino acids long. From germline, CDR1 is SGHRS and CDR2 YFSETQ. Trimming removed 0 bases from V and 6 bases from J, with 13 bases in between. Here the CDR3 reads CASSLDRAASEQYF. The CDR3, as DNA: TGCGCCAGCAGCTTGGACAGGGCGGCGAGCGAGCAGTACTTC.

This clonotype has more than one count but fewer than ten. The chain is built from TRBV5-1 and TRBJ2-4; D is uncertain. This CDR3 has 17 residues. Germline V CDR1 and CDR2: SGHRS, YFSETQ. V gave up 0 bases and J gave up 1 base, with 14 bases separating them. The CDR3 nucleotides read TGCGCCAGCAGCTTGGGGGGATCCTACCTCGCCAAAAACATTCAGTACTTC. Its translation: CASSLGGSYLAKNIQYF. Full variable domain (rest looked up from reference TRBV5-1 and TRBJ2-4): KAGVTQTPRYLIKTRGQQVTLSCSPISGHRSVSWYQQTPGQGLQFLFEYFSETQRNKGNFPGRFSGRQFSNSRSEMNVSTLELGDSALYLCASSLGGSYLAKNIQYFGAGTRLSVL.

CDR3 protein: CARGGSEGNTIYF. As DNA, the CDR3 is TGCGCCAGAGGGGGTTCGGAGGGAAACACCATATATTTT. The rearrangement links TRBV5-1 to TRBJ1-3, with a tentative D call TRBD1 (6 bases). Trimming shortened V by 8 bases and J by 4 bases, and 13 bases separated the two germline ends. Germline CDR1 reads SGHRS; CDR2 reads YFSETQ. The CDR3 has 13 amino acids.

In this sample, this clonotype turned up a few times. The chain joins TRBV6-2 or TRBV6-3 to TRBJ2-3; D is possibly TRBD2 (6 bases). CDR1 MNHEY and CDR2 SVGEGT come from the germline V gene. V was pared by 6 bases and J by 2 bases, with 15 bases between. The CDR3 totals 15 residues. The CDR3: CASRTGTSFTDTQYF. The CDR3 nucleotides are TGTGCCAGCAGAACTGGGACTTCTTTCACAGATACGCAGTATTTT.

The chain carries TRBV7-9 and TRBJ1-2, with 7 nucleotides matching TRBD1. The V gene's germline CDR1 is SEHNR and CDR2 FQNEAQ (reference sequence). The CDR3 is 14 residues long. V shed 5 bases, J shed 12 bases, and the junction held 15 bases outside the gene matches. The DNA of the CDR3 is TGTGCCAGCAGCCTAACCGGGACATCTCAGGGGGACACCTTC. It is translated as CASSLTGTSQGDTF.

The CDR3 loop reads CASSPIFTNTEAFF. The CDR3 DNA reads TGTGCCAGCAGCCCCATATTCACGAACACTGAAGCTTTCTTT. The gene calls are TRBV3-1 and TRBJ1-1; no clear D. Germline values: CDR1 LGHDT, CDR2 YNNKEL (reference sequence). The V end was cut by 4 bases, the J end by 1 base, with 10 bases between. This CDR3 comprises 14 residues.

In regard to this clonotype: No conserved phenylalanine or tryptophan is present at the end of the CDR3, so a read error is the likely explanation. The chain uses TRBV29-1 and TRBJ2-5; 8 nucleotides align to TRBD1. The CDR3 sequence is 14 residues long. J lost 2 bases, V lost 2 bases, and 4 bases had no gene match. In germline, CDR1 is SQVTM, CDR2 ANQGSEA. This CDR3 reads CSVERQGWQETQYC. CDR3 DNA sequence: TGCAGCGTTGAACGACAGGGGTGGCAAGAGACCCAGTACTGC.

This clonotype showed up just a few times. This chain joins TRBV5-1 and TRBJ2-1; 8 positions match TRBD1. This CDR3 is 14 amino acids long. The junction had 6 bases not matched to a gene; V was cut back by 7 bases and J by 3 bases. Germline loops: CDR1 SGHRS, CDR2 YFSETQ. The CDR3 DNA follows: TGCGCCAGCGGGGCGGGACAGGTCTACAATGAGCAGTTCTTC. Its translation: CASGAGQVYNEQFF.

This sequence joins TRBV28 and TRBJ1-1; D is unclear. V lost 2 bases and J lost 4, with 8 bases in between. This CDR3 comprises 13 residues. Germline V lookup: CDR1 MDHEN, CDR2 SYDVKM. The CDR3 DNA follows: TGTGCCAGCAGTTTAGTTACGGCCACTGAAGCTTTCTTT. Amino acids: CASSLVTATEAFF. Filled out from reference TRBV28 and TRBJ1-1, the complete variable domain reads DVKVTQSSRYLVKRTGEKVFLECVQDMDHENMFWYRQDPGLGLRLIYFSYDVKMKEKGDIPEGYSVSREKKERFSLILESASTNQTSMYLCASSLVTATEAFFGQGTRLTVV.

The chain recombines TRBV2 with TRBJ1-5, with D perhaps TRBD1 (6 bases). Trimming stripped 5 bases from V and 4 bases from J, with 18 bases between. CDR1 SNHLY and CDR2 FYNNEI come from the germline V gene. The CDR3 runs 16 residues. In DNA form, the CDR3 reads TGTGCCAGCAGTCCGGGACACTTAAGGGGGAATCAGCCCCAGCATTTT. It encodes CASSPGHLRGNQPQHF.

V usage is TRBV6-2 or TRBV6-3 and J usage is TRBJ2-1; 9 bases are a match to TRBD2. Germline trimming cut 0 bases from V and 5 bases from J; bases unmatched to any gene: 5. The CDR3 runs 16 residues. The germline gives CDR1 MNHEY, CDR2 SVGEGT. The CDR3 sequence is CASSYSMRGGDNEQFF. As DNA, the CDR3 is TGTGCCAGCAGTTACTCGATGCGGGGGGGCGACAATGAGCAGTTCTTC.

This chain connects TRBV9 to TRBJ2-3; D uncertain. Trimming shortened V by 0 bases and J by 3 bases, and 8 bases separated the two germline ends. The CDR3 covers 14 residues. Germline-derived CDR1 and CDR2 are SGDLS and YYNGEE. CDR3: CASSVEATTDTQYF. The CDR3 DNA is TGTGCCAGCAGCGTAGAAGCGACGACAGATACGCAGTATTTT.

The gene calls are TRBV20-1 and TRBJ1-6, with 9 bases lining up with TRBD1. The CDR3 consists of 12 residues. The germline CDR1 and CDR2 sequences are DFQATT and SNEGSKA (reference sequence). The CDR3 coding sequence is TGCAGCGTCAAGACAGGGGGATCACCCCTCCACTTT. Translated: CSVKTGGSPLHF.